The 16 T cell receptor beta chains reported below all come from one sample, sequenced in a study of cytomegalovirus exposure and HLA in healthy donors. In the PCR, 60 Vbeta and 13 Jbeta primers were used. Only in-frame clones appear in the TCRdb table, and some are missing; sequencing was by immunoSEQ multiplex PCR. This table holds roughly 230,000 clones, about 85% found once. The sample comprised PBMCs. The origin of the receptors is a girl aged 2 to 10 in good health and CMV-seronegative.

The chain uses TRBV15 and TRBJ1-1, with D perhaps TRBD1 (6 bases). V was shortened by 3 bases and J by 4 bases, with 12 bases between the two germline ends. Germline V gene sequence: CDR1 LNHNV, CDR2 YYDKDF (reference sequence). The CDR3 is 14 residues long. CDR3: CATSRQQGGTEAFF. The CDR3 region has the DNA TGTGCCACCAGCAGGCAACAGGGCGGCACTGAAGCTTTCTTT.

J is TRBJ2-1 and V is TRBV5-1, with 8 bases aligning to TRBD2. V shed 1 base and J 3 bases; nucleotides not matched to a gene: 3. The CDR3 loop spans 15 amino acids. Germline lookup yields CDR1 SGHRS and CDR2 YFSETQ. For the CDR3, the DNA is TGCGCCAGCAGCTTGTACGGGGGGGGCTACAATGAGCAGTTCTTC. Protein: CASSLYGGGYNEQFF. The full variable domain, in which reference TRBV5-1 and TRBJ2-1 provide the parts outside the CDR3, is KAGVTQTPRYLIKTRGQQVTLSCSPISGHRSVSWYQQTPGQGLQFLFEYFSETQRNKGNFPGRFSGRQFSNSRSEMNVSTLELGDSALYLCASSLYGGGYNEQFFGPGTRLTVL.

The DNA for the CDR3 is TGTGCCAGCAGCCCGGGACAGGGGGCGCCTGGGGCCAACGTCCTGACTTTC. Translating it yields CASSPGQGAPGANVLTF. The chain uses TRBV11-2 and TRBJ2-6, with TRBD1 matching 12 bases. The CDR3 loop spans 17 amino acids. With V trimmed by 5 bases and J by 2 bases, 4 bases remained unmatched. The V gene's germline CDR1 is SGHAT and CDR2 FQNNGV.

The chain has TRBV5-1 and TRBJ2-3; 8 nucleotides match TRBD2. This CDR3 has 16 residues. Germline values: CDR1 SGHRS, CDR2 YFSETQ. The trim removed 3 bases at V and 7 bases at J, leaving 13 bases unmatched. This chain's CDR3 is CASSSRLSGSEYTQYF. CDR3 coding DNA: TGCGCCAGCAGCTCACGACTGAGCGGGAGTGAGTATACGCAGTATTTT.

The V and J genes are TRBV5-1 and TRBJ2-5, with a possible D match to TRBD1 (6 bases). The germline V gene encodes CDR1 SGHRS and CDR2 YFSETQ. V lost 4 bases to trimming and J lost 4 bases, with 17 bases between them. The CDR3 covers 15 residues. The CDR3 DNA sequence: TGCGCCAGCAGCCAGACAGGTCCCAGAAGAGAGACCCAGTACTTC. It is translated as CASSQTGPRRETQYF.

CDR3 bases: TGTGCCAGCGGGAGACAGGGGGTATCTGGGGCCAACGTCCTGACTTTC. This sequence encodes CASGRQGVSGANVLTF. This sequence joins TRBV5-4 and TRBJ2-6; the match to TRBD1 covers 9 bases. The length of the CDR3 is 16 residues. The V segment lost 7 bases and the J segment 1 base; nucleotides outside the gene matches: 6. CDR1 SGHNT and CDR2 YYREEE come from the germline V gene (reference sequence).

The gene calls are TRBV30 and TRBJ2-7, with D perhaps matching TRBD1 (6 bases). The length of the CDR3 is 14 residues. Germline CDR1 GTSNPN, CDR2 SVGIG (reference sequence). Trimming pared 1 base from V and 0 bases from J, leaving 10 bases between. The CDR3 protein is CAWSGTAFSYEQYF. CDR3 DNA sequence: TGTGCCTGGAGTGGGACAGCTTTCTCCTACGAGCAGTACTTC.

V and J are TRBV6-6 and TRBJ2-1; D not resolved. The CDR3 is 16 residues long. Germline CDR1 and CDR2: MNHNY and SVGAGI (reference sequence). Trimming took off 0 bases at V and 5 bases at J, with 14 bases between the two ends. The chain's CDR3 is CASSYSRGGSNNEQFF. DNA of the CDR3: TGTGCCAGCAGTTACTCGAGAGGTGGGTCGAACAATGAGCAGTTCTTC.

The genes are TRBV5-1 and TRBJ2-7, with 10 bases identical to TRBD2. Germline CDR1 and CDR2: SGHRS and YFSETQ. The CDR3 contains 15 residues. J was trimmed by 1 base and V by 0 bases; bases with no gene match: 1. The CDR3 is CASSLASGGSYEQYF. The CDR3 DNA reads as TGCGCCAGCAGCTTGGCTAGCGGGGGTTCCTACGAGCAGTACTTC.

The chain uses TRBV4-1 and TRBJ2-7, with 7 bases identical to TRBD1. The CDR3 length is 16 residues. Germline V gene sequence: CDR1 MGHRA, CDR2 YSYEKL. V gave up 0 bases and J gave up 0 bases; unmatched junction bases: 5. The CDR3 region has the DNA TGCGCCAGCAGCCAAGAATTAGGGACAGCCTCCTACGAGCAGTACTTC. This sequence encodes CASSQELGTASYEQYF.

V usage is TRBV4-2 and J usage is TRBJ2-5, with a weak D call TRBD2 (6 bases). The DNA end is more similar to TRBJ2-7, so the J call may be wrong. The CDR3 has 14 amino acids. The germline V gene encodes CDR1 LGHNA and CDR2 YNFKEQ. The DNA for the CDR3 is TGTGCCAGCAGCCAAGCCGGGAGTTTTTACGAGCAGTACTTC. It codes for CASSQAGSFYEQYF.

The chain recombines TRBV18 with TRBJ1-4; 9 bases are shared with TRBD1. V gave up 1 base and J gave up 7 bases; unmatched junction bases: 1. The CDR3 runs 14 residues. From germline, CDR1 is KGHSH and CDR2 LQKENI. The CDR3 loop reads CASSPRDRAEKLFF. The CDR3 DNA follows: TGTGCCAGCTCACCACGGGACAGGGCTGAAAAACTGTTTTTT.

This chain links TRBV13 with TRBJ2-7; D remains unclear. Germline V gives CDR1 PRHDT, CDR2 FYEKMQ (reference sequence). Trimming cost V 5 bases and J 0 bases, with 14 bases left between them. The CDR3 consists of 15 residues. CDR3 region: CASSLRTSSSYEQYF. The CDR3 DNA reads as TGTGCCAGCAGCCTCCGAACCTCCAGCTCCTACGAGCAGTACTTC.

CDR3 protein: CSAGPGPEQYF. The CDR3 bases are TGCAGTGCTGGACCAGGGCCCGAGCAGTACTTC. This sequence joins TRBV20-1 and TRBJ2-7, with D possibly matching TRBD1 (5 bases). Germline-derived CDR1 and CDR2 are DFQATT and SNEGSKA (reference sequence). The ends were cut back, 5 bases at V and 6 bases at J, with 11 bases in the middle. The CDR3 contains 11 residues.

V usage is TRBV11-2 and J usage is TRBJ1-2; 10 nucleotides align to TRBD1. This CDR3 comprises 15 residues. Germline V gene lookup returns CDR1 SGHAT and CDR2 FQNNGV. The trim removed 5 bases at V and 7 bases at J, leaving 10 bases unmatched. The CDR3 DNA sequence: TGTGCCAGCAGCATATCCTCCGGGACAGGGGTTGGCTACACCTTC. Translating gives CASSISSGTGVGYTF. Full variable domain (missing parts from reference TRBV11-2 and TRBJ1-2): EAGVAQSPRYKIIEKRQSVAFWCNPISGHATLYWYQQILGQGPKLLIQFQNNGVVDDSQLPKDRFSAERLKGVDSTLKIQPAKLEDSAVYLCASSISSGTGVGYTFGSGTRLTVV.

This clone was seen a handful of times. This chain uses TRBV7-9 with TRBJ2-5; 11 bases line up with TRBD2. The CDR3 has 18 amino acids. V lost 5 bases to trimming and J lost 5 bases; unmatched junction nucleotides: 16. CDR1 SEHNR and CDR2 FQNEAQ come from the germline V gene (reference sequence). CDR3 sequence: CASSAGLAVTSRWETQYF. The CDR3 bases are TGTGCCAGCAGCGCGGGACTAGCGGTCACCTCGAGGTGGGAGACCCAGTACTTC.